These 22 T cell receptor beta chains were sequenced from one sample in a study of blood T cell repertoires in COVID-19. Clones were read by immunoSEQ multiplex PCR, and TCRdb kept only the in-frame ones, dropping some. The data contain fewer than 350,000 clones, approximately 85% of them singletons. Sequenced sample: peripheral blood. The receptors originated from a human donor in a cohort sampled during active COVID-19.

V is TRBV5-6 and J is TRBJ2-4, with D unclear. V was cut by 2 bases and J by 6 bases, with 12 bases left in between. This CDR3 contains 14 residues. Germline loops: CDR1 SGHDT, CDR2 YYEEEE. The CDR3 spells CASSFSTITNIQYF. The DNA for the CDR3 is TGTGCCAGCAGCTTTAGCACGATCACAAACATTCAGTACTTC.

This chain uses TRBV19 with TRBJ1-5; 8 bases are a match to TRBD1. This CDR3 is built from 15 residues. Trimming removed 8 bases from V and 2 bases from J; junction bases left unmatched: 8. The germline V gene has CDR1 LNHDA and CDR2 SQIVND (reference sequence). For the CDR3, the DNA is TGTGCCAGTGATGACAGGGGAGCCGGCAATCAGCCCCAGCATTTT. Its translation is CASDDRGAGNQPQHF.

This clone was seen only once. This chain connects TRBV4-1 to TRBJ1-3; D call uncertain. Trimming took 0 bases from V and 7 from J, leaving 4 bases between them. Looked up from germline, CDR1 is MGHRA and CDR2 is YSYEKL. This CDR3 region has 12 residues. The CDR3 spells CASSQDANTIYF. CDR3 DNA: TGCGCCAGCAGCCAAGATGCGAACACCATATATTTT.

The chain recombines TRBV29-1 with TRBJ1-1; D perhaps matches TRBD1 (6 bases). Germline V gene data show CDR1 as SQVTM and CDR2 as ANQGSEA. CDR3 size: 14 residues. V lost 3 bases and J 3 bases, leaving 14 bases between the germline ends. The CDR3 protein is CSVDGGARDTEAFF. The CDR3 nucleotides read TGCAGCGTTGATGGGGGGGCGAGGGACACTGAAGCTTTCTTT.

The V gene is TRBV29-1, the J gene TRBJ1-5; D is possibly TRBD1 (6 bases). V lost 4 bases to trimming and J lost 4 bases, with 11 bases between them. The CDR3 is 13 residues long. Germline values: CDR1 SQVTM, CDR2 ANQGSEA. The CDR3 DNA follows: TGCAGCGTTGGTGGGACACGGAATCAGCCCCAGCATTTT. This sequence encodes CSVGGTRNQPQHF.

The chain recombines TRBV5-6 with TRBJ2-3; D is ambiguous. Trimming removed 2 bases at V and 0 bases at J, with 10 bases between. The CDR3 has 15 residues. Germline V gene data show CDR1 as SGHDT and CDR2 as YYEEEE. Written as DNA, the CDR3 is TGTGCCAGCAGCTTTGTCCGCGGCAGCACAGATACGCAGTATTTT. It yields the protein CASSFVRGSTDTQYF. Full variable domain (outside the CDR3, taken from reference TRBV5-6 and TRBJ2-3): DAGVTQSPTHLIKTRGQQVTLRCSPKSGHDTVSWYQQALGQGPQFIFQYYEEEERQRGNFPDRFSGHQFPNYSSELNVNALLLGDSALYLCASSFVRGSTDTQYFGPGTRLTVL.

The chain recombines TRBV6-5 with TRBJ2-1, with 8 bases matching TRBD1. Germline CDR1 is MNHEY and CDR2 is SVGAGI. V was clipped by 11 bases and J by 7 bases; unmatched bases: 10. This CDR3 spans 13 amino acids. CDR3 sequence: CAGEDRAKNEQFF. Written as DNA, the CDR3 is TGTGCCGGGGAGGACAGGGCGAAGAATGAGCAGTTCTTC.

V and J are TRBV6-5 and TRBJ1-3; D ambiguous. Germline assignment: CDR1 MNHEY and CDR2 SVGAGI. The CDR3 has 15 amino acids. Trimming removed 8 bases at V and 0 bases at J, with 14 bases between. The DNA of the CDR3 is TGTGCCAGCGGGAGGAAAGGGCTCTCTGGAAACACCATATATTTT. It specifies CASGRKGLSGNTIYF.

The chain carries TRBV5-4 and TRBJ1-6; the D gene is possibly TRBD1 (6 bases). The germline CDR1 and CDR2 sequences are SGHNT and YYREEE (reference sequence). V lost 0 bases and J lost 9, with 16 bases in between. This CDR3 comprises 16 residues. The CDR3 nucleotides are TGTGCCAGCAGCTTGGATCGGGGGGCGGATAGTTCACCCCTCCACTTT. Translated: CASSLDRGADSSPLHF.

This clone was seen just once. This chain uses TRBV19 with TRBJ2-3; 11 bases are a match to TRBD2. The germline CDR1 and CDR2 sequences are LNHDA and SQIVND (reference sequence). The trim removed 4 bases at V and 2 bases at J, leaving 20 bases unmatched. This CDR3 contains 21 residues. The CDR3 nucleotides read TGTGCCAGTAGTACACTAGCGGGGGTTTTGGAAGCCTTTGCTTCCACAGATACGCAGTATTTT. Encoded protein: CASSTLAGVLEAFASTDTQYF.

This rearrangement joins TRBV4-1 to TRBJ2-7; 9 nucleotides agree with TRBD1. This CDR3 has 15 amino acids. V shed 1 base, J shed 4 bases, and the junction held 5 bases outside the gene matches. Germline assignment: CDR1 MGHRA and CDR2 YSYEKL. CDR3 sequence: CASSQVTGGVYEQYF. DNA for the CDR3: TGCGCCAGCAGCCAAGTGACAGGGGGGGTTTACGAGCAGTACTTC.

Written as DNA, the CDR3 is TGTGCCAGCTCTCCTAGCGGGGGGGCCTACAATGAGCAGTTCTTC. This sequence encodes CASSPSGGAYNEQFF. This rearrangement joins TRBV18 to TRBJ2-1; 12 bases map to TRBD2. The CDR3 length is 15 residues. V was clipped by 6 bases and J by 2 bases; unmatched bases: 2. Germline V gene data show CDR1 as KGHSH and CDR2 as LQKENI. The full variable domain, rest sourced from reference TRBV18 and TRBJ2-1, is NAGVMQNPRHLVRRRGQEARLRCSPMKGHSHVYWYRQLPEEGLKFMVYLQKENIIDESGMPKERFSAEFPKEGPSILRIQQVVRGDSAAYFCASSPSGGAYNEQFFGPGTRLTVL.

V usage is TRBV27 and J usage is TRBJ1-1; D ambiguous. Germline CDR1 MNHEY, CDR2 SMNVEV (reference sequence). V gave up 8 bases and J gave up 3 bases, with 16 bases separating them. The CDR3 is made up of 14 amino acids. DNA of the CDR3: TGTGCCAGCTCTTCCCGAGGAGATGACACTGAAGCTTTCTTT. Translation: CASSSRGDDTEAFF.

V is TRBV2 and J is TRBJ2-7; 9 bases align to TRBD1. V lost 7 bases and J lost 2; bases outside the gene matches: 3. The CDR3 totals 13 residues. CDR1 is SNHLY and CDR2 is FYNNEI in the germline V gene. The CDR3 nucleotides read TGTGCCAGCACCGGGGACAGGGCCTACGAGCAGTACTTC. It encodes CASTGDRAYEQYF.

This clone showed up just once. The chain joins TRBV2 to TRBJ1-2; D call uncertain. Germline V gene data show CDR1 as SNHLY and CDR2 as FYNNEI. Trimming took off 2 bases at V and 3 bases at J, with 7 bases between the two ends. This CDR3 spans 13 amino acids. The CDR3: CASSENLDYGYTF. For the CDR3, the DNA is TGTGCCAGCAGTGAAAATTTAGACTATGGCTACACCTTC.

The CDR3 nucleotides read TGTGCCAGCAGCCCAATCGGGACAGGGGACAATGAGCAGTTCTTC. This translates into CASSPIGTGDNEQFF. The chain uses TRBV3-1 (or the pseudogene TRBV3-2) and TRBJ2-1, with 10 bases aligning to TRBD1. Germline loops: CDR1 LGHDT, CDR2 YNNKEL (reference sequence). J lost 5 bases, V lost 4 bases, and 5 bases had no gene match. The CDR3 sequence is 15 residues long.

The V gene is TRBV6-1, the J gene TRBJ2-6; 8 nucleotides align to TRBD2. CDR1 and CDR2 (germline): MNHNS, SASEGT. The junction had 14 bases not matched to a gene; V was cut back by 3 bases and J by 1 base. The CDR3 contains 20 residues. The chain's CDR3 is CASSEPPGGAYLSGANVLTF. In DNA, the CDR3 is TGTGCCAGCAGTGAGCCCCCGGGGGGGGCGTACCTATCTGGGGCCAACGTCCTGACTTTC.

This clone was recorded a few times. V is TRBV6-4 and J is TRBJ1-1; 8 nucleotides line up with TRBD1. Per the germline V gene, CDR1 is MRHNA and CDR2 is SNTAGT. The CDR3 is 15 amino acids. V shed 0 bases and J 10 bases; nucleotides not matched to a gene: 10. The CDR3 spells CASSDSSRDRRGAFF. The CDR3 nucleotides read TGTGCCAGCAGTGACTCGAGTCGGGACAGGAGGGGAGCTTTCTTT.

The V call is TRBV24-1, the J call TRBJ2-1; 12 nucleotides agree with TRBD1. The CDR3 is 17 residues long. J gave up 7 bases and V 3 bases, and 9 bases lay outside the gene matches. Per germline, CDR1 KGHDR and CDR2 SFDVKD. CDR3 residues: CATSDDAGGQGANEQFF. CDR3 in DNA: TGTGCCACCAGTGATGACGCTGGGGGACAGGGGGCTAATGAGCAGTTCTTC.

The DNA of the CDR3 is TGTGCCTCCCTGGACAGGCGAAATAATTCACCCCTCCACTTT. It encodes CASLDRRNNSPLHF. The rearrangement uses TRBV19 and TRBJ1-6; 7 nucleotides align to TRBD1. The germline V gene encodes CDR1 LNHDA and CDR2 SQIVND (reference sequence). This CDR3 region has 14 residues. V shed 11 bases, J shed 5 bases, and the junction held 9 bases outside the gene matches.

The V and J genes are TRBV5-6 and TRBJ1-5; TRBD1 might be the D (5 bases). Germline V gene data show CDR1 as SGHDT and CDR2 as YYEEEE. This CDR3 spans 17 amino acids. V dropped 3 bases and J dropped 4 bases, with 20 bases sitting between them. This CDR3 reads CASSSFKWGGLNQPQHF. The CDR3 DNA follows: TGTGCCAGCAGCTCCTTTAAGTGGGGGGGGTTGAATCAGCCCCAGCATTTT.

The chain is built from TRBV19 and TRBJ1-3, with D possibly TRBD1 on 5 matching bases. This CDR3 has 16 residues. CDR1 LNHDA and CDR2 SQIVND come from the germline V gene (reference sequence). Trimming took off 7 bases at V and 4 bases at J, with 20 bases between the two ends. For the CDR3, the DNA is TGTGCCAGTAAAGTGGCAGGGTCTTTCTCCGGAAACACCATATATTTT. Amino acids: CASKVAGSFSGNTIYF.